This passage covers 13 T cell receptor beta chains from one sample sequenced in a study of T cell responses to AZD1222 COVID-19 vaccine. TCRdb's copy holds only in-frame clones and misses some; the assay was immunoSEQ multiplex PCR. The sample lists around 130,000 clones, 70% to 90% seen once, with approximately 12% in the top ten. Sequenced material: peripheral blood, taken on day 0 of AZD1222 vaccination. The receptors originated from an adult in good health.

The CDR3 DNA sequence: TGTGCCAGCAGCTTGGGACAGGGGGTTAACTATGGCTACACCTTC. It is translated as CASSLGQGVNYGYTF. V usage is TRBV9 and J usage is TRBJ1-2; 11 positions agree with TRBD1. Germline values: CDR1 SGDLS, CDR2 YYNGEE. The V and J ends lost 4 bases and 1 base, in that order; junction bases with no gene match: 3. The CDR3 runs 15 residues.

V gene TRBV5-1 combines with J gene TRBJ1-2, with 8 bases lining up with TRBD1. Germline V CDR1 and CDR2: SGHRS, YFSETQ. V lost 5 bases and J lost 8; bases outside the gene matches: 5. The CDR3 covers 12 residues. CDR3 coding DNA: TGCGCCAGCAGTCGGACAGGGAGAGGCTACACCTTC. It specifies CASSRTGRGYTF.

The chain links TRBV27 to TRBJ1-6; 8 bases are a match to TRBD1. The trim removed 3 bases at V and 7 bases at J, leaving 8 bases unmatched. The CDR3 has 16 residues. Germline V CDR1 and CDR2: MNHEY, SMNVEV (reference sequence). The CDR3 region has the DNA TGTGCCAGCAGTTTCTCCGGACAGGGATGGAATTCACCCCTCCACTTT. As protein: CASSFSGQGWNSPLHF.

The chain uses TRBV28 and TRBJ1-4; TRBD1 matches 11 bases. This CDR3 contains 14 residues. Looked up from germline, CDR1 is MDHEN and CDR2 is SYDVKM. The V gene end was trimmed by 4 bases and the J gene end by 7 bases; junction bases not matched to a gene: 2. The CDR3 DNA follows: TGTGCCAGCAGTTGGACAGGGGGCGGTGAAAAACTGTTTTTT. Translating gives CASSWTGGGEKLFF.

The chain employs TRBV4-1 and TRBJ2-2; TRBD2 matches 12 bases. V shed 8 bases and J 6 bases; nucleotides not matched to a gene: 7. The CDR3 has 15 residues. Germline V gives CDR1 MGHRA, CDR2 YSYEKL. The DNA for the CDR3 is TGCGCCAGCCGCGGACTAGCGGGGAATCCCGGGGAGCTGTTTTTT. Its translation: CASRGLAGNPGELFF.

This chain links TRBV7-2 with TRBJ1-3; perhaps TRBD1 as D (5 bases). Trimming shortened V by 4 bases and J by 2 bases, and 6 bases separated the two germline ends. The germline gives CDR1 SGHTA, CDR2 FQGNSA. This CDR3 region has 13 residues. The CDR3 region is CASSWGAGNTIYF. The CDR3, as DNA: TGTGCCAGCAGCTGGGGGGCTGGAAACACCATATATTTT.

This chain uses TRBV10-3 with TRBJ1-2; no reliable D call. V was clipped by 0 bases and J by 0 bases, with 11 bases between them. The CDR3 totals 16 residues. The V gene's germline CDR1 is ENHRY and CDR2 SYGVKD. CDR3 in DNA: TGTGCCATCAGTGAGTCGTCGGCAGCGACTAACTATGGCTACACCTTC. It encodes CAISESSAATNYGYTF.

CDR3 nucleotide sequence: TGTGCCAGCAGCCCTCGCTTCGGGGGTGCCGACGAGCAGTACTTC. This gives the protein CASSPRFGGADEQYF. The chain links TRBV7-6 to TRBJ2-7, with D possibly being TRBD2 (6 bases). The CDR3 contains 15 residues. Germline V lookup: CDR1 SGHVS, CDR2 FNYEAQ. Trimming cost V 5 bases and J 5 bases, with 19 bases left between them.

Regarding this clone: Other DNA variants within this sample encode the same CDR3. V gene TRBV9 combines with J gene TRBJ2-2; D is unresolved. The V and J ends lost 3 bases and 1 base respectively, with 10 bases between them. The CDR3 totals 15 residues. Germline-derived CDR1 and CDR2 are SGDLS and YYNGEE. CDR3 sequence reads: CASSARTVNTGELFF. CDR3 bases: TGTGCCAGCAGCGCACGGACGGTGAACACCGGGGAGCTGTTTTTT.

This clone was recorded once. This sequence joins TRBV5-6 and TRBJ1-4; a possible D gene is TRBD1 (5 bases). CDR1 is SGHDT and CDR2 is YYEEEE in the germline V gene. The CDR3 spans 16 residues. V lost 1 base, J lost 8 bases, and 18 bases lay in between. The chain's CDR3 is CASSLLAGGEEEKLFF. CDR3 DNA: TGTGCCAGCAGCTTGTTGGCGGGGGGAGAAGAGGAAAAACTGTTTTTT.

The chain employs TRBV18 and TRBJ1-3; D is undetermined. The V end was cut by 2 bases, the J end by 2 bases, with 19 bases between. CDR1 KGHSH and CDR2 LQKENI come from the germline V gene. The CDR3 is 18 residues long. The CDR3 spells CASSPMSSSDLTGNTIYF. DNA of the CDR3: TGTGCCAGCTCACCAATGAGCTCCTCCGATTTAACTGGAAACACCATATATTTT.

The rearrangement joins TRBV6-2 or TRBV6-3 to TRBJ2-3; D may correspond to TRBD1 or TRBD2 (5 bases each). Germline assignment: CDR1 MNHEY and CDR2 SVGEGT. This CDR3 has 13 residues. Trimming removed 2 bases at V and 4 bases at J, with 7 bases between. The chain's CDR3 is CASSYTGPDTQYF. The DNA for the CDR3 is TGTGCCAGCAGTTACACGGGGCCAGATACGCAGTATTTT.

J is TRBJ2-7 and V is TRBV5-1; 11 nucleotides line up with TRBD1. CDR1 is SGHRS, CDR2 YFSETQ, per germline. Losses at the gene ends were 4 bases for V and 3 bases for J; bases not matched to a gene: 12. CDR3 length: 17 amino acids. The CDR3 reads CASSREGGTGGFYEQYF. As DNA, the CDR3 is TGCGCCAGCAGCCGAGAAGGTGGGACAGGGGGTTTCTACGAGCAGTACTTC.